This is a list of T cell receptor beta chains from one sample in a study of T-cell reconstitution after alpha-beta-depleted transplantation in children. TCRdb recomputed calls from the PCR reads with MiXCR, one row per CDR3 protein. This sample has 100,000 or so distinct CDR3 sequences, with 4.5% to 7.5% found just once. The source material was PBMCs, mostly from graft donor cells, sampled 60 days after TCRalphabeta/CD19-depleted stem cell transplant. These receptors came from a female patient aged 2 to 10 who had a stem cell transplant for Fanconi anemia, so the T cells may come from the graft donor. CDR3s include the opening cysteine and the closing phenylalanine or tryptophan. Fields, in order: CDR3 protein, CDR3 DNA, V gene, D gene, J gene, clone size. A D gene is named only where the DNA matches it firmly. Size is omitted from some rows. Given values are once, few, many or a class for expanded clones.

CDR3 protein: CAISASGPVSNQPQHF
CDR3 DNA: TGTGCCATCAGTGCATCGGGCCCCGTTAGCAATCAGCCCCAGCATTTT
V gene: TRBV10-3
D gene: NA
J gene: TRBJ1-5
clone size: many

CDR3 protein: CASSLGDSHNEQFF
CDR3 DNA: TGCGCCAGCAGCTTGGGGGACAGCCACAATGAGCAGTTCTTC
V gene: TRBV5-1
D gene: TRBD1
J gene: TRBJ2-1
clone size: many

CDR3 protein: CASSSRQPYNELFF
CDR3 DNA: TGCGCCAGCAGCTCCAGGCAGCCCTACAATGAGCTGTTCTTC
V gene: TRBV5-1
D gene: NA
J gene: TRBJ2-1
clone size: NA

CDR3 protein: CSVREGSTDTQYF
CDR3 DNA: TGCAGCGTGAGGGAGGGGAGTACAGATACGCAGTATTTT
V gene: TRBV29-1
D gene: TRBD2
J gene: TRBJ2-3
clone size: NA

CDR3 protein: CAISTSGGTDTQYF
CDR3 DNA: TGTGCCATCAGCACTAGCGGGGGAACAGATACGCAGTATTTT
V gene: TRBV10-3
D gene: TRBD2
J gene: TRBJ2-3
clone size: NA

CDR3 protein: CASSLFRGRTDTQYF
CDR3 DNA: TGTGCCAGCAGTTTATTTCGCGGGAGGACAGATACGCAGTATTTT
V gene: TRBV28
D gene: TRBD2
J gene: TRBJ2-3
clone size: few

CDR3 protein: CASSQTSGGSYEQYF
CDR3 DNA: TGTGCCAGCAGCCAAACTAGCGGGGGTTCCTACGAGCAGTACTTC
V gene: TRBV4-2
D gene: TRBD2
J gene: TRBJ2-7
clone size: many

CDR3 protein: CASSAELTVSYEQYF
CDR3 DNA: TGTGCCAGCAGTGCCGAACTGACCGTATCATACGAGCAGTACTTC
V gene: TRBV2
D gene: NA
J gene: TRBJ2-7
clone size: few

CDR3 protein: CSARWQGMNTEAFF
CDR3 DNA: TGCAGTGCTAGGTGGCAGGGGATGAACACTGAAGCTTTCTTT
V gene: TRBV20-1
D gene: NA
J gene: TRBJ1-1
clone size: many

CDR3 protein: CASSPHLPGWFTDTQYF
CDR3 DNA: TGTGCCAGCAGTCCCCACCTCCCGGGGTGGTTTACAGATACGCAGTATTTT
V gene: TRBV6-2/TRBV6-3
D gene: NA
J gene: TRBJ2-3
clone size: many

CDR3 protein: CSARGGPYSNQPQHF
CDR3 DNA: TGCAGTGCCCGAGGGGGACCTTATAGCAATCAGCCCCAGCATTTT
V gene: TRBV20-1
D gene: NA
J gene: TRBJ1-5
clone size: many

CDR3 protein: CASSTWGGANTGELFF
CDR3 DNA: TGTGCCAGCAGCACATGGGGCGGGGCGAACACCGGGGAGCTGTTTTTT
V gene: TRBV7-2
D gene: NA
J gene: TRBJ2-2
clone size: few

CDR3 protein: CAGAMVTGQKNSPLHF
CDR3 DNA: TGTGCCGGCGCCATGGTCACAGGACAGAAGAATTCACCCCTCCACTTT
V gene: TRBV7-4
D gene: NA
J gene: TRBJ1-6
clone size: NA

CDR3 protein: CASSQIPTRGELFF
CDR3 DNA: TGCGCCAGCAGCCAGATCCCTACTAGAGGGGAGCTGTTTTTT
V gene: TRBV5-1
D gene: NA
J gene: TRBJ2-2
clone size: many

CDR3 protein: CSVEDREQPGTYGYTF
CDR3 DNA: TGCAGCGTTGAAGATCGGGAACAGCCTGGCACCTATGGCTACACCTTC
V gene: TRBV29-1
D gene: NA
J gene: TRBJ1-2
clone size: many

CDR3 protein: CASSRVGVGVSRQETQYF
CDR3 DNA: TGTGCCAGCTCACGAGTCGGGGTCGGGGTTTCGAGACAAGAGACCCAGTACTTC
V gene: TRBV18
D gene: NA
J gene: TRBJ2-5
clone size: many

CDR3 protein: CASSTSGRGLGGTQYF
CDR3 DNA: TGTGCCAGTAGTACGAGTGGCAGGGGGCTCGGGGGGACCCAGTACTTC
V gene: TRBV19
D gene: TRBD1
J gene: TRBJ2-5
clone size: NA

CDR3 protein: CSVSPGPQETQYF
CDR3 DNA: TGCAGCGTCTCTCCGGGGCCTCAAGAGACCCAGTACTTC
V gene: TRBV29-1
D gene: NA
J gene: TRBJ2-5
clone size: many

CDR3 protein: CSARAGVMPYEQYF
CDR3 DNA: TGCAGTGCTAGAGCAGGGGTTATGCCCTACGAGCAGTACTTC
V gene: TRBV20-1
D gene: NA
J gene: TRBJ2-7
clone size: NA

CDR3 protein: CASSSPRDVNTEAFF
CDR3 DNA: TGCGCCAGCAGCTCACCCCGGGACGTAAACACTGAAGCTTTCTTT
V gene: TRBV5-1
D gene: NA
J gene: TRBJ1-1
clone size: NA

CDR3 protein: CASVYDSDEQFF
CDR3 DNA: TGTGCCAGCGTTTACGACTCAGATGAGCAGTTCTTC
V gene: TRBV28
D gene: NA
J gene: TRBJ2-1
clone size: NA

CDR3 protein: CASSRTMNTEAFF
CDR3 DNA: TGTGCCAGCAGCCGAACCATGAACACTGAAGCTTTCTTT
V gene: TRBV11-2
D gene: NA
J gene: TRBJ1-1
clone size: many

CDR3 protein: CASSPGSGGAYEQYF
CDR3 DNA: TGTGCCAGCTCACCAGGAAGCGGGGGGGCCTACGAGCAGTACTTC
V gene: TRBV18
D gene: TRBD2
J gene: TRBJ2-7
clone size: many

CDR3 protein: CSAKLHEDSPLHF
CDR3 DNA: TGCAGCGCCAAACTACATGAGGATTCACCCCTCCACTTT
V gene: TRBV29-1
D gene: NA
J gene: TRBJ1-6
clone size: once

CDR3 protein: CSASEGAAPYTQYF
CDR3 DNA: TGCAGTGCTAGCGAGGGGGCCGCCCCCTATACGCAGTATTTT
V gene: TRBV20-1
D gene: TRBD1
J gene: TRBJ2-3
clone size: NA

CDR3 protein: CASSYSRYSRTSHYNEQFF
CDR3 DNA: TGTGCCAGCAGTTACTCGAGATATTCTCGGACTAGTCACTACAATGAGCAGTTCTTC
V gene: TRBV6-2/TRBV6-3
D gene: TRBD2
J gene: TRBJ2-1
clone size: few

CDR3 protein: CASSIDTGLHYEQYF
CDR3 DNA: TGTGCCAGCAGCATTGACACCGGGTTACACTACGAGCAGTACTTC
V gene: TRBV7-2
D gene: NA
J gene: TRBJ2-7
clone size: NA

CDR3 protein: CSARTLDRGDNYEQYF
CDR3 DNA: TGCAGTGCTAGAACCCTGGACAGGGGCGACAATTACGAGCAGTACTTC
V gene: TRBV20-1
D gene: TRBD1
J gene: TRBJ2-7
clone size: many

CDR3 protein: CASSQAHGTGVVKLFF
CDR3 DNA: TGTGCCAGCAGCCAAGCCCACGGGACAGGGGTTGTAAAACTGTTTTTT
V gene: TRBV4-2
D gene: TRBD1
J gene: TRBJ1-4
clone size: many

CDR3 protein: CATSDLPGRVESSSYNEQFF
CDR3 DNA: TGTGCCACCAGTGATTTGCCGGGAAGGGTAGAGTCCTCCTCCTACAATGAGCAGTTCTTC
V gene: TRBV24-1
D gene: NA
J gene: TRBJ2-1
clone size: many

CDR3 protein: CASSEYFFPQLVTNEQFF
CDR3 DNA: TGTGCCAGCAGTGAATATTTCTTCCCGCAACTAGTCACCAATGAGCAGTTCTTC
V gene: TRBV25-1
D gene: NA
J gene: TRBJ2-1
clone size: NA

CDR3 protein: CASSLQGALALAKNIQYF
CDR3 DNA: TGTGCCAGCAGTTTACAGGGGGCGCTAGCATTAGCCAAAAACATTCAGTACTTC
V gene: TRBV12-3/TRBV12-4
D gene: TRBD1
J gene: TRBJ2-4
clone size: NA

CDR3 protein: CASSLSLLQGANGYTF
CDR3 DNA: TGTGCCAGCAGTTTATCGTTACTGCAGGGGGCGAATGGCTACACCTTC
V gene: TRBV27
D gene: TRBD1
J gene: TRBJ1-2
clone size: many